This TCR beta chain originates from a study of beta chain features in type 1 diabetes. Background on the study: Sorted cells from all samples, numbering approximately 110,000,000, were examined. Points from the study as a whole: In these data, an HLA type influence on TCRB rearrangement remained unresolved. Significant though moderate, a shortening of TCRB CDR3s appeared in all four CD4+ subsets of Type 1 diabetes patients.

CDR3 length equals 16 residues. In germline, CDR1 is SGHNT, CDR2 YYREEE (reference sequence). The V segment lost 2 bases and the J segment 3 bases; nucleotides outside the gene matches: 9. The table lists this clone with a few counts. Its matching antigen is unknown. Expressed TCRB transcripts were sequenced because the isolated RNA had all been reverse transcribed beforehand. Naive, central memory and regulatory T cell samples averaged about 3.57 million reads. Libraries were prepared by immunoSEQ multiplex PCR; TCRdb keeps only in-frame clonotypes and omits some of them. Of fewer than 900,000 clones in the sample, roughly a sixth were seen once.

This TCR derives from a young woman in good health. This chain uses TRBV5-4 with TRBJ2-7; 9 bases agree with TRBD2. The sequencing input was naive CD4+ T cells from blood. As DNA, the CDR3 is TGTGCCAGCAGCTTAGGCGGGGCGGGAGGGCTCTACGAGCAGTACTTC. This gives the protein CASSLGGAGGLYEQYF.